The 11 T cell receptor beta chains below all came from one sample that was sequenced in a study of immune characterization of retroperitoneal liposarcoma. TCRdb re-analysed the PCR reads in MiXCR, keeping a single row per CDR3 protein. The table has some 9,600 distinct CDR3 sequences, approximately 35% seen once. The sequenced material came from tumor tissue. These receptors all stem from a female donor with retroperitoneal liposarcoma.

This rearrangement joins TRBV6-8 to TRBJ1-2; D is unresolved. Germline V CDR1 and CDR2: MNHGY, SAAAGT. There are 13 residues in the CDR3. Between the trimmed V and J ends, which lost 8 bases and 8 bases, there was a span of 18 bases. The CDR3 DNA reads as TGTGCCAGCGAGGGCAGGCAAAGGCAAGGCTACACCTTC. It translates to CASEGRQRQGYTF.

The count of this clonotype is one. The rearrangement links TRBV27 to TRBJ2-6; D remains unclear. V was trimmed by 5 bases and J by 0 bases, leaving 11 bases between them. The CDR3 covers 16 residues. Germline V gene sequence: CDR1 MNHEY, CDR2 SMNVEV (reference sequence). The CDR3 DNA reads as TGTGCCAGCAGTGAATCAAGGGCCTCTGGGGCCAACGTCCTGACTTTC. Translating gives CASSESRASGANVLTF.

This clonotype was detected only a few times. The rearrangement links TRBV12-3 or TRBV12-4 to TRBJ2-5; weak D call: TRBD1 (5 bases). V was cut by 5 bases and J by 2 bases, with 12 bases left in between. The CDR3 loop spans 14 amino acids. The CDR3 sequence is CASSLNQGQETQYF. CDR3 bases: TGTGCCAGCAGTCTAAACCAGGGTCAAGAGACCCAGTACTTC.

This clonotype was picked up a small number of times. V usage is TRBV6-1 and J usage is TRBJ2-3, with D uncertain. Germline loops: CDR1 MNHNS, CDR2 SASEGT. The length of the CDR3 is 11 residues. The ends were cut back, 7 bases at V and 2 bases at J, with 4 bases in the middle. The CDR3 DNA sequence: TGTGCCAGCAAGGTCACAGATACGCAGTATTTT. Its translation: CASKVTDTQYF.

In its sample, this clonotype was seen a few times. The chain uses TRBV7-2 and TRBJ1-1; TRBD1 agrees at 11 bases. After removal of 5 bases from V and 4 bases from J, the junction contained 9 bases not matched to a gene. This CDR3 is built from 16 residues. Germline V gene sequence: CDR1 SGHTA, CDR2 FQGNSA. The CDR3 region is CASSLRAGTGGTEAFF. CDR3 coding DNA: TGTGCCAGCAGCCTAAGGGCCGGGACAGGGGGCACTGAAGCTTTCTTT.

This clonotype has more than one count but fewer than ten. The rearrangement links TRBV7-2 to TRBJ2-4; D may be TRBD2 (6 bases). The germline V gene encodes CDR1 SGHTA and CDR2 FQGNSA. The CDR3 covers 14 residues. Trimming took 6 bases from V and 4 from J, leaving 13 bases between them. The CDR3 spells CASRPGTWKNIQYF. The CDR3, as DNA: TGTGCCAGCAGGCCCGGGACTTGGAAAAACATTCAGTACTTC.

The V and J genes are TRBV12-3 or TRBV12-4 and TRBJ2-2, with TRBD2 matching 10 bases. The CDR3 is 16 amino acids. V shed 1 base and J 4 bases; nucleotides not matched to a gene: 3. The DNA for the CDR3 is TGTGCCAGCAGTTTAGGTAGCGGGAGGACCACCGGGGAGCTGTTTTTT. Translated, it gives CASSLGSGRTTGELFF.

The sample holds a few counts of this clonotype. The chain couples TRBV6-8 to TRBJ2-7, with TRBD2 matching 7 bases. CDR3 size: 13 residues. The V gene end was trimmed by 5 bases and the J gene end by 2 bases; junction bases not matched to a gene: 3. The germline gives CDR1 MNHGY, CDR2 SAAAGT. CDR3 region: CASSQGGTYEQYF. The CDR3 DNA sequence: TGTGCCAGCAGTCAGGGAGGGACCTACGAGCAGTACTTC.

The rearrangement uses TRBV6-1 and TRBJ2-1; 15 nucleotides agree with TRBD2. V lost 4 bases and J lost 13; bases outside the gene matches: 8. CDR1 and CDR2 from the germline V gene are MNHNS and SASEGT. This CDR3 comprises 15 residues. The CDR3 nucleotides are TGTGCCAGCAGTGGGACTAGCGGGGGGGCAGAGACCCAGTTCTTC. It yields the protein CASSGTSGGAETQFF.

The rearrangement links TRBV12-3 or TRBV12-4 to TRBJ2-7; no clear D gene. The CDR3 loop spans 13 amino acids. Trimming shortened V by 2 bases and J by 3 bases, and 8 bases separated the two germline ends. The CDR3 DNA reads TGTGCCAGCAGTTTACTGGGCAGCTACGAGCAGTACTTC. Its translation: CASSLLGSYEQYF.

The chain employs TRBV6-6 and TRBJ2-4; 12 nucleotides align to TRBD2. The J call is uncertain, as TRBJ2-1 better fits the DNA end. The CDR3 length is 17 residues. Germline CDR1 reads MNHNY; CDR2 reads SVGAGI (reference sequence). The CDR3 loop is CASSYILLAGGPKTQFF. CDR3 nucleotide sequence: TGTGCCAGCAGTTACATCCTTCTAGCGGGGGGGCCAAAGACCCAGTTCTTC.